This entry lists 25 T cell receptor beta chains sequenced from one sample in a study of blood T cell repertoires in COVID-19. Some clones are missing from TCRdb's copy, which holds only in-frame ones; the method was immunoSEQ multiplex PCR. The sample consists of about 220,000 clones, about 79% of them appearing once. Sequenced input: peripheral blood. These receptors were collected from a man aged 45-65 years with active or convalescent COVID-19.

This chain uses TRBV5-1 with TRBJ1-3; perhaps TRBD1 as D (6 bases). The CDR3 runs 15 residues. V was trimmed by 5 bases and J by 0 bases, leaving 12 bases between them. CDR1 and CDR2 from the germline V gene are SGHRS and YFSETQ. CDR3 region: CASSYGGSSGNTIYF. DNA for the CDR3: TGCGCCAGCAGTTATGGGGGCAGCTCTGGAAACACCATATATTTT.

J is TRBJ2-7 and V is TRBV28; 9 bases map to TRBD1. J was trimmed by 6 bases and V by 6 bases; bases with no gene match: 9. From germline, CDR1 is MDHEN and CDR2 SYDVKM. The CDR3 runs to 14 residues. CDR3 DNA: TGTGCCAGCAGGCGCCCGGGACAGGGATTCGAGCAGTACTTC. This codes for CASRRPGQGFEQYF.

The rearrangement joins TRBV28 to TRBJ2-7; 9 bases are a match to TRBD1. The ends lost 1 base at V and 2 bases at J; junction bases unmatched: 3. Germline V lookup: CDR1 MDHEN, CDR2 SYDVKM. The CDR3 sequence is 15 residues long. CDR3 amino acids: CASSLYRDRAYEQYF. The DNA of the CDR3 is TGTGCCAGCAGTTTATACAGGGACAGGGCCTACGAGCAGTACTTC.

The chain uses TRBV6-2 or TRBV6-3 and TRBJ1-1; D is ambiguous. The CDR3 runs 16 residues. Germline V gene lookup returns CDR1 MNHEY and CDR2 SVGEGT. The V and J ends lost 2 bases and 0 bases respectively, with 13 bases between them. The CDR3 DNA reads TGTGCCAGCAGTTACCCTGTGACTGGTATGAACACTGAAGCTTTCTTT. Its translation: CASSYPVTGMNTEAFF.

This sequence joins TRBV5-5 and TRBJ2-5; 8 bases fit TRBD2. The germline V gene has CDR1 SGHKS and CDR2 YYEKEE (reference sequence). The CDR3 consists of 15 residues. Trimming at V came to 2 bases and at J to 5 bases, leaving 8 bases not matched to a gene. CDR3 DNA sequence: TGTGCCAGCAGCTTTAGCGGGGATGTGTTTGAGACCCAGTACTTC. Protein sequence: CASSFSGDVFETQYF.

The chain joins TRBV5-1 to TRBJ1-1; D is perhaps TRBD1 (6 bases). Germline V gene data show CDR1 as SGHRS and CDR2 as YFSETQ. This CDR3 has 16 amino acids. V was shortened by 3 bases and J by 5 bases, with 20 bases between the two germline ends. In DNA, the CDR3 is TGCGCCAGCAGCTGGGGATTACAGGGTTATTCGACTGAAGCTTTCTTT. The encoded protein is CASSWGLQGYSTEAFF.

This clone was counted a few times. This chain connects TRBV2 to TRBJ1-5, with a possible D match to TRBD1 (6 bases). CDR3 length equals 21 residues. Germline lookup yields CDR1 SNHLY and CDR2 FYNNEI. With 2 bases removed from V and 2 bases from J, the gap between germline ends came to 28 bases. The CDR3 sequence is CASSEIWYGLLGAGGNQPQHF. Here the CDR3 DNA reads TGTGCCAGCAGTGAAATCTGGTACGGCTTACTGGGGGCTGGGGGCAATCAGCCCCAGCATTTT.

This chain connects TRBV28 to TRBJ1-5, with 9 bases identical to TRBD1. The trim removed 6 bases at V and 16 bases at J, leaving 16 bases unmatched. Germline values: CDR1 MDHEN, CDR2 SYDVKM. This CDR3 has 14 residues. DNA of the CDR3: TGTGCCAGCAGACCACCGGGACAGGGTAATTTAAGACATTTT. It is translated as CASRPPGQGNLRHF.

About this clone: Other DNA sequences in the same sample also yield this CDR3. The rearrangement joins TRBV9 to TRBJ1-6, with D hard to call. The CDR3 consists of 15 residues. The germline V and J ends were trimmed by 0 bases and 0 bases, with 4 bases remaining between them. In germline, CDR1 is SGDLS, CDR2 YYNGEE. The CDR3 region is CASSVGSSYNSPLHF. In nucleotides, the CDR3 is TGTGCCAGCAGCGTAGGGAGCTCCTATAATTCACCCCTCCACTTT.

This chain connects TRBV4-1 to TRBJ1-4; D is ambiguous. CDR3 length equals 16 residues. Trimming took off 0 bases at V and 8 bases at J, with 16 bases between the two ends. The germline gives CDR1 MGHRA, CDR2 YSYEKL. This CDR3 reads CASSQESGTGLEKLFF. As DNA, the CDR3 is TGCGCCAGCAGCCAAGAATCGGGAACCGGACTAGAAAAACTGTTTTTT.

The gene calls are TRBV5-1 and TRBJ2-5; TRBD2 agrees at 9 bases. CDR1 SGHRS and CDR2 YFSETQ come from the germline V gene. Germline trimming cut 4 bases from V and 1 base from J; bases unmatched to any gene: 8. The CDR3 runs 16 residues. The CDR3 nucleotides read TGCGCCAGCAGCCCGGGACTAGCAGTTGGCCAAGAGACCCAGTACTTC. Encoded protein: CASSPGLAVGQETQYF.

V is TRBV5-5 and J is TRBJ2-4; D is unclear. In germline, CDR1 is SGHKS, CDR2 YYEKEE (reference sequence). The CDR3 loop spans 15 amino acids. V lost 0 bases, J lost 5 bases, and 12 bases lay in between. Here the CDR3 reads CASSLVPRAQNIQYF. In DNA form, the CDR3 reads TGTGCCAGCAGCTTGGTGCCCAGAGCGCAAAACATTCAGTACTTC.

V and J are TRBV9 and TRBJ1-2; TRBD1 aligns across 7 bases. This CDR3 is 14 amino acids long. V lost 6 bases and J lost 2; bases outside the gene matches: 7. CDR1 and CDR2 (germline): SGDLS, YYNGEE. The CDR3 nucleotides read TGTGCCAGCAATCCAGGGGGATCCAACTATGGCTACACCTTC. Translating it yields CASNPGGSNYGYTF.

This clone has a single count. V gene TRBV18 combines with J gene TRBJ2-2; 7 nucleotides line up with TRBD1. Germline V gene data show CDR1 as KGHSH and CDR2 as LQKENI. This CDR3 has 15 residues. V was pared by 3 bases and J by 1 base, with 2 bases of the junction left unmatched. The chain's CDR3 is CASSPNRGNTGELFF. In DNA form, the CDR3 reads TGTGCCAGCTCACCCAACAGGGGGAACACCGGGGAGCTGTTTTTT.

This clone was counted only a few times. V gene TRBV7-8 combines with J gene TRBJ2-7, with TRBD2 matching over 11 bases. CDR1 and CDR2 (germline): SGHVS, FQNEAQ. After removal of 5 bases from V and 3 bases from J, the junction contained 12 bases not matched to a gene. The CDR3 is 17 residues long. Written as DNA, the CDR3 is TGTGCCAGCAGCCCCTCCCGGATTACTAGCGGGAGCTACGAGCAGTACTTC. This sequence encodes CASSPSRITSGSYEQYF.

V usage is TRBV6-5 and J usage is TRBJ2-2, with D possibly being TRBD2 (5 bases). The CDR3 consists of 15 residues. Trimming stripped 6 bases from V and 4 bases from J, with 15 bases between. Looked up from germline, CDR1 is MNHEY and CDR2 is SVGAGI. The CDR3, as DNA: TGTGCCAGCAGAATCCTGAGCGGCTTCACCGGGGAGCTGTTTTTT. Translation gives CASRILSGFTGELFF.

The chain links TRBV10-3 to TRBJ2-5, with TRBD2 matching over 9 bases. Germline CDR1 reads ENHRY; CDR2 reads SYGVKD. The CDR3 covers 15 residues. V shed 1 base and J 5 bases; nucleotides not matched to a gene: 5. This CDR3 is CAISELRGGRETQYF. As DNA, the CDR3 is TGTGCCATCAGTGAGTTGCGGGGGGGCCGGGAGACCCAGTACTTC.

The chain employs TRBV12-3 or TRBV12-4 and TRBJ1-4; no firm D call. This CDR3 contains 13 residues. V was clipped by 6 bases and J by 10 bases, with 15 bases between them. Here the CDR3 DNA reads TGTGCCAGCAGCCGCGAGTGGCGGAGAAAACTGTTTTTT. Amino acids: CASSREWRRKLFF.

The chain links TRBV4-1 to TRBJ1-2; TRBD1 agrees at 7 bases. V shed 0 bases and J 5 bases; nucleotides not matched to a gene: 21. The CDR3 covers 20 residues. Germline V gene lookup returns CDR1 MGHRA and CDR2 YSYEKL. CDR3 protein: CASSQDPRSGKRAGGYGYTF. The CDR3, as DNA: TGCGCCAGCAGCCAAGATCCAAGATCCGGTAAAAGAGCAGGGGGTTATGGCTACACCTTC.

This clone was detected only a few times. A clone one base away is much larger, so this may be a read error. The genes are TRBV2 and TRBJ2-3; 8 bases align to TRBD2. Germline trimming cut 5 bases from V and 9 bases from J; bases unmatched to any gene: 13. This CDR3 is 15 amino acids long. Germline lookup yields CDR1 SNHLY and CDR2 FYNNEI. Here the CDR3 reads CASSYQGPGGETQYF. The CDR3 nucleotides are TGTGCCAGCAGTTATCAGGGGCCGGGGGGGGAGACGCAGTATTTT.

CDR3 in amino acids: CASRRGWGVGNQPQHF. The DNA for the CDR3 is TGTGCCAGCAGGCGAGGTTGGGGGGTTGGCAATCAGCCCCAGCATTTT. The V and J genes are TRBV6-6 and TRBJ1-5; D is possibly TRBD1 (5 bases). Germline-derived CDR1 and CDR2 are MNHNY and SVGAGI (reference sequence). The V gene lost 6 bases and the J gene lost 2 bases, with 17 bases spanning the gap. The CDR3 has 16 residues.

The J gene is TRBJ2-2, the V gene TRBV4-2; 13 positions agree with TRBD2. The length of the CDR3 is 16 residues. V lost 4 bases to trimming and J lost 3 bases; unmatched junction nucleotides: 2. Germline V gives CDR1 LGHNA, CDR2 YNFKEQ. The CDR3 DNA sequence: TGTGCCAGCAGCCGGACTAGCGGGGGAGACACCGGGGAGCTGTTTTTT. Translation: CASSRTSGGDTGELFF.

In this sample, this clone turned up a few times. The chain joins TRBV6-2 or TRBV6-3 to TRBJ2-2; D is unclear. V was clipped by 5 bases and J by 6 bases, with 4 bases between them. Germline V gives CDR1 MNHEY, CDR2 SVGEGT. The CDR3 has 11 amino acids. The CDR3 here is CASSLPGELFF. Written as DNA, the CDR3 is TGTGCCAGCAGTCTACCCGGGGAGCTGTTTTTT.

J is TRBJ2-6 and V is TRBV2, with 8 bases that match TRBD1. CDR3 size: 15 residues. The J segment lost 1 base and the V segment lost 8 bases, leaving 4 bases of the junction unmatched. Germline CDR1 reads SNHLY; CDR2 reads FYNNEI. The CDR3 DNA reads TGTGCCAGCGGGCAGGGGGCATCTGGGGCCAACGTCCTGACTTTC. Protein product: CASGQGASGANVLTF.

The chain couples TRBV12-3 or TRBV12-4 to TRBJ1-5, with D unresolved. Trimming shortened V by 5 bases and J by 7 bases, and 12 bases separated the two germline ends. This CDR3 contains 13 residues. The CDR3 DNA is TGTGCCAGCAGTCCACGTGGGAGACAGCCCCAGCATTTT. Encoded protein: CASSPRGRQPQHF.